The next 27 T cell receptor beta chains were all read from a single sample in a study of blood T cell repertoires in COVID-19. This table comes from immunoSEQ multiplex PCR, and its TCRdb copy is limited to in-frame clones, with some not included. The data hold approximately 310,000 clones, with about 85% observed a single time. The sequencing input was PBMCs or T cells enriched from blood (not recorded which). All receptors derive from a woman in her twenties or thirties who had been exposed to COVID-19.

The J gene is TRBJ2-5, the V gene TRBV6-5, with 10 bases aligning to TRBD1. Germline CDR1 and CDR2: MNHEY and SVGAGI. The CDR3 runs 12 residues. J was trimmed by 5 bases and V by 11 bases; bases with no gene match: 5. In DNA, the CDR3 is TGTGCCTGGGGACAGGGGAGGGAGACCCAGTACTTC. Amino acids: CAWGQGRETQYF.

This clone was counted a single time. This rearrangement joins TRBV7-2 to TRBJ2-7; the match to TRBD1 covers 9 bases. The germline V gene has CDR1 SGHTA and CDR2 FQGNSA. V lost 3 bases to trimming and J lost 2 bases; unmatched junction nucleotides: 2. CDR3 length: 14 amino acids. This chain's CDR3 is CASSLDRGTYEQYF. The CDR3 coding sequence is TGTGCCAGCAGCTTGGACAGGGGCACCTACGAGCAGTACTTC.

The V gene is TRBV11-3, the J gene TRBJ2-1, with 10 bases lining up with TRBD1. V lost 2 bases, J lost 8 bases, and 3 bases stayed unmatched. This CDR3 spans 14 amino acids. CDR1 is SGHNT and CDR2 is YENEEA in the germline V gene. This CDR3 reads CASSLLDRGDEQFF. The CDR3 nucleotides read TGTGCCAGCAGCTTACTGGACAGGGGGGATGAGCAGTTCTTC.

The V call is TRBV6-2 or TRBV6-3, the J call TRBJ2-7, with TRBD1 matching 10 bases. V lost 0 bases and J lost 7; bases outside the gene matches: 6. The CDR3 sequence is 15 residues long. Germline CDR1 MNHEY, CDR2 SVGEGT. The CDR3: CASSYSPGTGDEQYF. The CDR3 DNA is TGTGCCAGCAGTTACTCCCCCGGGACAGGGGATGAGCAGTACTTC.

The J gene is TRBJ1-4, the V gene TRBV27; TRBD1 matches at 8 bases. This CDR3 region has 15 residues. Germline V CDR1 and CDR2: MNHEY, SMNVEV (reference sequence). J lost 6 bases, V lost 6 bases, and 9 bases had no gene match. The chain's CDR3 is CASRFMDRADEKLFF. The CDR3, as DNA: TGTGCCAGCAGGTTTATGGACAGGGCCGATGAAAAACTGTTTTTT.

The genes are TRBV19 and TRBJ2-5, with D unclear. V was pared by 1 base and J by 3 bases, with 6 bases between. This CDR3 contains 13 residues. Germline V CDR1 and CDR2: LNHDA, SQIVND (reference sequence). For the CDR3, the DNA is TGTGCCAGTAGTATAGGTAATGAAGAGACCCAGTACTTC. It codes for CASSIGNEETQYF.

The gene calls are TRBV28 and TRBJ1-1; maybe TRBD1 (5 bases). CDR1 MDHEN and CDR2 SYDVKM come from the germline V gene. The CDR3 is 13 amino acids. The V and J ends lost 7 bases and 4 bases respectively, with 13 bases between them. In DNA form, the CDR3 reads TGTGCCAGCATTGTGCAAGGGGCCACTGAAGCTTTCTTT. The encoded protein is CASIVQGATEAFF. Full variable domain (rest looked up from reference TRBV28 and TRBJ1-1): DVKVTQSSRYLVKRTGEKVFLECVQDMDHENMFWYRQDPGLGLRLIYFSYDVKMKEKGDIPEGYSVSREKKERFSLILESASTNQTSMYLCASIVQGATEAFFGQGTRLTVV.

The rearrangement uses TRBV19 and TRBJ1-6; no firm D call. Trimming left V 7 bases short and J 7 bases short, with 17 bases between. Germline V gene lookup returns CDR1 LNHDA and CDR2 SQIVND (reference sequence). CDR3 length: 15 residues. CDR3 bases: TGTGCCAGTACCCGCGTTTCCGGGGAAAATTCACCCCTCCACTTT. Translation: CASTRVSGENSPLHF.

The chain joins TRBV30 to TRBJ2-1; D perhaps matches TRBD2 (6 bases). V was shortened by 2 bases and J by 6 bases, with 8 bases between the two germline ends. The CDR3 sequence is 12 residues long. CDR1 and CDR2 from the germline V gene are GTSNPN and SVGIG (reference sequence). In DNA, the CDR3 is TGTGCCTGGAGTTACGGGAGCAATGAGCAGTTCTTC. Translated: CAWSYGSNEQFF.

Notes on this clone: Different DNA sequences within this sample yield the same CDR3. This CDR3 is CATSVRGSYEQYF. DNA of the CDR3: TGTGCCACCAGTGTTAGGGGGTCCTACGAGCAGTACTTC. The chain joins TRBV24-1 to TRBJ2-7; maybe TRBD1 (6 bases). V gave up 5 bases and J gave up 1 base, with 8 bases separating them. The CDR3 extends over 13 amino acids. Germline values: CDR1 KGHDR, CDR2 SFDVKD.

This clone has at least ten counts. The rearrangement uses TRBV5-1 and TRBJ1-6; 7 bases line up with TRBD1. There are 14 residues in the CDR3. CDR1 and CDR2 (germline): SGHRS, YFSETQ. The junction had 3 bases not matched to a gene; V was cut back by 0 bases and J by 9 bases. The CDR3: CASSLGQGGSPLHF. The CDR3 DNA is TGCGCCAGCAGCTTGGGGCAGGGGGGTTCACCCCTCCACTTT.

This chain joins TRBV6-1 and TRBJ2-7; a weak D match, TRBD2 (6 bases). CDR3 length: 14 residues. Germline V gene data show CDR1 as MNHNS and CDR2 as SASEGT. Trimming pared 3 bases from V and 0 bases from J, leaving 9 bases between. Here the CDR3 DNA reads TGTGCCAGCAGTGAGCGGGGTTACTCCTACGAGCAGTACTTC. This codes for CASSERGYSYEQYF.

CDR3: CAWTNSGQRKNTEAFF. CDR3 DNA sequence: TGTGCCTGGACTAATTCCGGACAAAGGAAGAACACTGAAGCTTTCTTT. The chain uses TRBV30 and TRBJ1-1; TRBD1 might be the D (5 bases). The CDR3 has 16 amino acids. Trimming cost V 4 bases and J 1 base, with 19 bases left between them. CDR1 is GTSNPN, CDR2 SVGIG, per germline (reference sequence).

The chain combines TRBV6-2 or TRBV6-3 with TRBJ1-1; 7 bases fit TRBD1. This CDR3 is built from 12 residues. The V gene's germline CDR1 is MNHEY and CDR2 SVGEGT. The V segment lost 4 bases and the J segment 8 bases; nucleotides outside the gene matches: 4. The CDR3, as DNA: TGTGCCAGCAGTTTCACAGGGGCCGAAGCTTTCTTT. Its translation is CASSFTGAEAFF.

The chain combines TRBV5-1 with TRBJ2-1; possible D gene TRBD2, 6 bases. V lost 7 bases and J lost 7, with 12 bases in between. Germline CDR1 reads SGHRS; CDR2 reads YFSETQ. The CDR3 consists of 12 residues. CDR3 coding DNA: TGCGCCAGCCGCGGGGCAGAGAATGAGCAGTTCTTC. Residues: CASRGAENEQFF. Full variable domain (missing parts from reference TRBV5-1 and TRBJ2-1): KAGVTQTPRYLIKTRGQQVTLSCSPISGHRSVSWYQQTPGQGLQFLFEYFSETQRNKGNFPGRFSGRQFSNSRSEMNVSTLELGDSALYLCASRGAENEQFFGPGTRLTVL.

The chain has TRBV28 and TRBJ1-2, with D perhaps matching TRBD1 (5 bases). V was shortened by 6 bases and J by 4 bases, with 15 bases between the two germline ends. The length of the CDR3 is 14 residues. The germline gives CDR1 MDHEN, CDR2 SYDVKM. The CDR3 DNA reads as TGTGCCAGCAGCCGCGGGGGTTCCCCCTATGGCTACACCTTC. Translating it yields CASSRGGSPYGYTF.

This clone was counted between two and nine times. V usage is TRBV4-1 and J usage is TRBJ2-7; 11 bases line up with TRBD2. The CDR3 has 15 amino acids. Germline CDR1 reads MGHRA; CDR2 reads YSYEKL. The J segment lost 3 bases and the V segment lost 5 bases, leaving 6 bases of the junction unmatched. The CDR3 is CASSSLAGGNYEQYF. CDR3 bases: TGCGCCAGCAGCAGCCTAGCGGGAGGAAACTACGAGCAGTACTTC.

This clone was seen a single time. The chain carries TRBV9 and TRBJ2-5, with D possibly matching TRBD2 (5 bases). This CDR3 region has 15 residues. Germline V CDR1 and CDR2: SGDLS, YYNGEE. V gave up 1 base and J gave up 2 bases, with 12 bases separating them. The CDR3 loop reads CASSVQSGLQETQYF. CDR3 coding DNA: TGTGCCAGCAGCGTACAATCGGGATTACAAGAGACCCAGTACTTC.

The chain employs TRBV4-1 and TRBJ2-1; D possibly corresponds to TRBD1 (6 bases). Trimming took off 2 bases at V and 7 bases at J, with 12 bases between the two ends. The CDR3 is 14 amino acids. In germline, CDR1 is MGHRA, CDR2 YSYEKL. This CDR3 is CASSQSGGLNEQFF. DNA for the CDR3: TGCGCCAGCAGCCAAAGTGGGGGCCTAAATGAGCAGTTCTTC.

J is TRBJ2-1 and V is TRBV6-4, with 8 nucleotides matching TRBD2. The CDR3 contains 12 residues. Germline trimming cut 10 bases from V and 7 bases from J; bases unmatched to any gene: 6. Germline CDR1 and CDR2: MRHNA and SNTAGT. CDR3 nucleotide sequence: TGTGCCACCGGAGCGGGAGTGAATGAGCAGTTCTTC. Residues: CATGAGVNEQFF.

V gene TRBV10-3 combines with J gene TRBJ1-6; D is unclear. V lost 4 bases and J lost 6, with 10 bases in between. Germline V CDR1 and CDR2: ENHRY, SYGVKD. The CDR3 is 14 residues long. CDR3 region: CAISVNSFNSPLHF. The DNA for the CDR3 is TGTGCCATCAGTGTTAACAGTTTTAATTCACCCCTCCACTTT.

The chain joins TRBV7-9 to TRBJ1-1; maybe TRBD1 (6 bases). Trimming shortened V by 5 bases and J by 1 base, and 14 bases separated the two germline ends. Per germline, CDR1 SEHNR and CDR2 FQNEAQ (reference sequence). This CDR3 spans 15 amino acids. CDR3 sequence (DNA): TGTGCCAGCAGCCCACCGGGACATCCGAACACTGAAGCTTTCTTT. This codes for CASSPPGHPNTEAFF.

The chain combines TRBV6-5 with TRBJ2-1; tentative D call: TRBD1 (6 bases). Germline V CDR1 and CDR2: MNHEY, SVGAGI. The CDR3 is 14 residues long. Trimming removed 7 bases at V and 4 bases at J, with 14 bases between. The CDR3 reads CASTRQEIYNEQFF. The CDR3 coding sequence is TGTGCCAGCACGCGACAGGAGATATACAATGAGCAGTTCTTC.

The CDR3 DNA is TGCGCCAGCAGCATCCATACGGGAGCCTACAATGAGCAGTTCTTC. Translated, it gives CASSIHTGAYNEQFF. The chain recombines TRBV4-3 with TRBJ2-1; D is possibly TRBD2 (6 bases). Trimming took off 5 bases at V and 2 bases at J, with 13 bases between the two ends. Germline V gene data show CDR1 as LGHNA and CDR2 as YSLEER. The CDR3 is 15 amino acids.

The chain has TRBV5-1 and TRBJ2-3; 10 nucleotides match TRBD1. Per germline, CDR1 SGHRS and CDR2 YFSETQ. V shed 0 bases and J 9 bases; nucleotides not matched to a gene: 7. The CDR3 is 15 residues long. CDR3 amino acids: CASSLDGQGVVTQYF. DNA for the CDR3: TGCGCCAGCAGCTTGGATGGACAGGGGGTTGTCACGCAGTATTTT.

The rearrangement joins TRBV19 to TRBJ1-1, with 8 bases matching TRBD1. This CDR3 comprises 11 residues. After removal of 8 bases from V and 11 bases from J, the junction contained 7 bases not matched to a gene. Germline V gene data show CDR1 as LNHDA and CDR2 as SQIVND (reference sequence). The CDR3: CASGQGIPAFF. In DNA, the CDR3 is TGTGCCAGTGGACAGGGCATACCGGCTTTCTTT.

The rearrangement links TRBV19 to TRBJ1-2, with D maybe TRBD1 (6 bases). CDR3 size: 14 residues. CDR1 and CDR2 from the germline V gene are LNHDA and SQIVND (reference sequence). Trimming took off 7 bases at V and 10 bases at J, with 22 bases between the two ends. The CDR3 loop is CASTFVGGWTDYTF. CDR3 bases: TGTGCCAGTACTTTTGTCGGTGGTTGGACAGACTACACCTTC.